This section outlines one T cell receptor beta chain sequence together with its context. This sample is part of a study of blood T cell repertoires in COVID-19. Libraries were prepared by immunoSEQ multiplex PCR; TCRdb keeps only in-frame clonotypes and omits some of them. In the table there are 120,000 to 150,000 clones, 80% of which are singletons. Germline lookup yields CDR1 SGHTA and CDR2 FQGNSA. The CDR3 is made up of 15 amino acids. The V and J ends lost 5 bases and 0 bases, in that order; junction bases with no gene match: 4. V gene TRBV7-2 combines with J gene TRBJ2-1; 7 nucleotides match TRBD1. The origin of this receptor is a woman in her fifties or sixties with acute or convalescent COVID-19. Sequencing was done on a sample of peripheral blood. CDR3 DNA sequence: TGTGCCAGCAGCACAGGGGTTAGCTCCTACAATGAGCAGTTCTTC. It codes for CASSTGVSSYNEQFF.